These 7 T cell receptor beta chains were all obtained from the same sample, sequenced in a study of T cells after yellow fever vaccination. TCRdb used MiXCR to reprocess the 5' RACE reads, holding one entry per CDR3 protein. The table lists 360,000 or so distinct CDR3 sequences, around 10% of them singletons. The material sequenced was PBMCs, taken on the day of the first yellow fever vaccination. All receptors derive from a man aged 18 to 29 who received the YFV17D yellow fever vaccine.

J is TRBJ2-5 and V is TRBV3-1, with TRBD2 identical over 8 bases. The CDR3 consists of 17 residues. J was trimmed by 4 bases and V by 1 base; bases with no gene match: 11. Germline CDR1 is LGHDT and CDR2 is YNNKEL (reference sequence). This CDR3 reads CASSQANPLGLAETQYF. CDR3 sequence (DNA): TGTGCCAGCAGCCAAGCCAATCCCCTCGGACTAGCAGAGACCCAGTACTTC.

The chain uses TRBV11-2 and TRBJ1-2; 12 bases map to TRBD1. V shed 5 bases, J shed 13 bases, and the junction held 8 bases outside the gene matches. This CDR3 is built from 13 residues. Germline V CDR1 and CDR2: SGHAT, FQNNGV. CDR3 bases: TGTGCCAGCAGCACCCGGGACAGGGGGCCGGGCACCTTC. It translates to CASSTRDRGPGTF.

This clonotype occurred a few times. The chain combines TRBV29-1 with TRBJ1-1, with 10 bases that match TRBD1. V was pared by 8 bases and J by 11 bases, with 11 bases of the junction left unmatched. The germline CDR1 and CDR2 sequences are SQVTM and ANQGSEA. The CDR3 runs 12 residues. CDR3 bases: TGCAGCCTATGGGACAGGGGAAATGACGCTTTCTTT. Its translation is CSLWDRGNDAFF.

V is TRBV6-2 or TRBV6-3 and J is TRBJ2-1; 7 bases are shared with TRBD2. CDR3 length: 9 amino acids. V gave up 8 bases and J gave up 13 bases; unmatched junction bases: 2. Germline V CDR1 and CDR2: MNHEY, SVGEGT. The CDR3 sequence is CASGRGQFF. The CDR3 DNA is TGTGCCAGCGGGAGGGGACAGTTCTTC.

The chain carries TRBV5-1 and TRBJ1-2, with TRBD1 matching over 8 bases. The V and J ends lost 1 base and 2 bases, in that order; junction bases with no gene match: 1. The CDR3 has 14 amino acids. Germline V lookup: CDR1 SGHRS, CDR2 YFSETQ. The CDR3 DNA reads TGCGCCAGCAGCTTGTGGACAGGGAACTATGGCTACACCTTC. It yields the protein CASSLWTGNYGYTF.

This clonotype was observed a handful of times. The J gene is TRBJ2-3, the V gene TRBV7-9; possible D gene TRBD2, 6 bases. Trimming shortened V by 5 bases and J by 0 bases, and 12 bases separated the two germline ends. Germline assignment: CDR1 SEHNR and CDR2 FQNEAQ (reference sequence). The CDR3 consists of 15 residues. The CDR3 loop reads CASSINGGSTDTQYF. DNA of the CDR3: TGTGCCAGCAGCATTAACGGGGGAAGCACAGATACGCAGTATTTT.

This clonotype was found a few times. The V gene is TRBV7-9, the J gene TRBJ2-1, with 8 bases aligning to TRBD1. Germline CDR1 reads SEHNR; CDR2 reads FQNEAQ (reference sequence). V lost 6 bases to trimming and J lost 1 base; unmatched junction nucleotides: 8. This CDR3 contains 16 residues. The DNA of the CDR3 is TGTGCCAGCAGACTCGGGACAGGATCGTCCTACAATGAGCAGTTCTTC. Translated: CASRLGTGSSYNEQFF.